This paragraph reports one T cell receptor (beta chain). What it binds is not known. These data come from a study of T-cell reconstitution after alpha-beta-depleted transplantation in children. Findings and caveats of the study: From surviving recipient T cells and thymic progenitors came the high day-60 TCRbeta diversity observed in some patients. Two months or so post-transplant, alpha-beta T cells reportedly derived from several hundred expanded graft clones. The main origin of T-cell counts and diversity one year after transplant was newly produced T cells.

Germline V gives CDR1 KGHSH, CDR2 LQKENI. The length of the CDR3 is 15 residues. V gave up 3 bases and J gave up 0 bases, with 9 bases separating them. The TCRbeta library was prepared with unique molecular identifiers. TCRdb reprocessed the PCR reads via MiXCR and lists one record per CDR3 protein. The sample shows a few hundred thousand distinct CDR3 sequences, roughly a quarter of them seen only once. The material was PBMCs, obtained before TCRalphabeta/CD19-depleted stem cell transplant. The chain recombines TRBV18 with TRBJ2-1, with D unresolved. This TCR derives from a boy in the first two years of life with Wiskott-Aldrich syndrome, due to receive a stem cell transplant. CDR3 region: CASSPDRNSYNEQFF. DNA for the CDR3: TGTGCCAGCTCACCGGACCGTAACTCCTACAATGAGCAGTTCTTC. The full variable domain, rest sourced from reference TRBV18 and TRBJ2-1, is NAGVMQNPRHLVRRRGQEARLRCSPMKGHSHVYWYRQLPEEGLKFMVYLQKENIIDESGMPKERFSAEFPKEGPSILRIQQVVRGDSAAYFCASSPDRNSYNEQFFGPGTRLTVL.